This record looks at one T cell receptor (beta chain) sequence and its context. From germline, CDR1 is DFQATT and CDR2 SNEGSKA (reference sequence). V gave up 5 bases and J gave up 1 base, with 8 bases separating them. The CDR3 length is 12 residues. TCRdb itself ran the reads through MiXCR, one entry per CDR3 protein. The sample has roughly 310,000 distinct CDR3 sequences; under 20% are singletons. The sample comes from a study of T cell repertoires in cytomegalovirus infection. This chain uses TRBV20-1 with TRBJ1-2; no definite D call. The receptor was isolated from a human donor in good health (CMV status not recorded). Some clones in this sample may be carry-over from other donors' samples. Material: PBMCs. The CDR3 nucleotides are TGCAGTGCTTACGCGTTTAACTATGGCTACACCTTC. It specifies CSAYAFNYGYTF.